Below are 30 T cell receptor beta chains sequenced from a single sample in a study of cytomegalovirus exposure and HLA in healthy donors. The study ran its PCR with 60 Vbeta and 13 Jbeta primers. Assay used: immunoSEQ multiplex PCR; TCRdb lists only in-frame clones, some missing. The sample records fewer than 200,000 clones, 70% to 90% being singletons. The sequenced sample consisted of PBMCs. The receptors stem from a woman under 30 in good health and CMV-seronegative.

This clone was seen a few times. This chain joins TRBV19 and TRBJ1-5; 7 nucleotides match TRBD1. V gave up 6 bases and J gave up 0 bases; unmatched junction bases: 5. The CDR3 extends over 15 amino acids. CDR1 and CDR2 from the germline V gene are LNHDA and SQIVND (reference sequence). CDR3 region: CASRPTGNSNQPQHF. CDR3 nucleotides: TGTGCCAGTAGACCGACAGGGAATAGCAATCAGCCCCAGCATTTT.

The V gene is TRBV7-9, the J gene TRBJ2-7; maybe TRBD1 (5 bases). Germline assignment: CDR1 SEHNR and CDR2 FQNEAQ (reference sequence). The V end lost 1 base, the J end lost 3 bases, and 16 bases lay between the germline ends. The CDR3 covers 16 residues. The CDR3 DNA is TGTGCCAGCAGCTTAGAGATGGGGCTTCTAGTCTACGAGCAGTACTTC. Protein sequence: CASSLEMGLLVYEQYF.

The chain joins TRBV7-2 to TRBJ2-5; 8 bases fit TRBD1. Germline loops: CDR1 SGHTA, CDR2 FQGNSA. V gave up 5 bases and J gave up 2 bases; unmatched junction bases: 10. The CDR3 is 16 amino acids. CDR3 protein: CASSQRWGTGQETQYF. The CDR3 nucleotides read TGTGCCAGCAGCCAACGCTGGGGGACAGGACAAGAGACCCAGTACTTC.

This clone was seen just once. This rearrangement joins TRBV9 to TRBJ2-2, with 12 bases matching TRBD2. With 0 bases clipped from V and 4 bases from J, the junction kept 13 bases outside the gene matches. The CDR3 is 20 amino acids. Germline lookup yields CDR1 SGDLS and CDR2 YYNGEE. The chain's CDR3 is CASSVARLAGAPGGTGELFF. The CDR3 region has the DNA TGTGCCAGCAGCGTAGCTAGACTAGCGGGAGCCCCGGGCGGCACCGGGGAGCTGTTTTTT.

The table lists this clone with a count of one. The gene calls are TRBV5-1 and TRBJ1-2; the D gene is possibly TRBD1 (5 bases). This CDR3 region has 14 residues. Germline CDR1 SGHRS, CDR2 YFSETQ. V was trimmed by 4 bases and J by 8 bases, leaving 18 bases between them. This chain's CDR3 is CASSVLERGEGYTF. CDR3 in DNA: TGCGCCAGCAGCGTGTTGGAGCGGGGCGAAGGCTACACCTTC.

This chain uses TRBV15 with TRBJ2-3, with a tentative D call TRBD1 (6 bases). Germline V gene sequence: CDR1 LNHNV, CDR2 YYDKDF (reference sequence). The V end lost 0 bases, the J end lost 2 bases, and 18 bases lay between the germline ends. The CDR3 runs 18 residues. The CDR3 here is CATSRDRQAVVLTDTQYF. CDR3 nucleotides: TGTGCCACCAGCAGAGATCGACAGGCGGTTGTTCTCACAGATACGCAGTATTTT.

The chain combines TRBV5-4 with TRBJ2-7, with 7 bases matching TRBD2. With V trimmed by 5 bases and J by 3 bases, 8 bases remained unmatched. The CDR3 extends over 14 amino acids. Germline lookup yields CDR1 SGHNT and CDR2 YYREEE (reference sequence). The CDR3: CASSQGLGSYEQYF. CDR3 coding DNA: TGTGCCAGCAGTCAAGGACTAGGTAGCTACGAGCAGTACTTC.

V usage is TRBV7-2 and J usage is TRBJ1-3; 9 nucleotides line up with TRBD1. V lost 10 bases, J lost 4 bases, and 11 bases stayed unmatched. The CDR3 is 15 amino acids. CDR1 and CDR2 from the germline V gene are SGHTA and FQGNSA. CDR3 bases: TGTGCCATTAGCGCCGGGACAGGGCCGGGAAACACCATATATTTT. This encodes CAISAGTGPGNTIYF.

The J gene is TRBJ2-7, the V gene TRBV4-3; D gene unclear. Trimming removed 0 bases from V and 0 bases from J, with 9 bases in between. The CDR3 is made up of 15 amino acids. Germline lookup yields CDR1 LGHNA and CDR2 YSLEER. Written as DNA, the CDR3 is TGCGCCAGCAGCCAAGAGAACGGTAACTCCTACGAGCAGTACTTC. This codes for CASSQENGNSYEQYF.

The chain employs TRBV9 and TRBJ2-7, with TRBD1 as a possible D gene (6 bases). Per germline, CDR1 SGDLS and CDR2 YYNGEE. The CDR3 extends over 14 amino acids. V was pared by 0 bases and J by 0 bases, with 7 bases between. The CDR3 protein is CASSVGQDSYEQYF. The CDR3 coding sequence is TGTGCCAGCAGCGTAGGACAGGACTCCTACGAGCAGTACTTC.

The V call is TRBV27, the J call TRBJ2-7, with 10 positions matching TRBD1. The ends lost 6 bases at V and 2 bases at J; junction bases unmatched: 10. The CDR3 is made up of 16 amino acids. Germline values: CDR1 MNHEY, CDR2 SMNVEV (reference sequence). The CDR3, as DNA: TGTGCCAGCAGCCCCACGACCGGGACAGGGGCCTACGAGCAGTACTTC. Translated, it gives CASSPTTGTGAYEQYF.

This chain joins TRBV6-5 and TRBJ1-4; perhaps TRBD1 as D (5 bases). Trimming stripped 9 bases from V and 7 bases from J, with 15 bases between. Germline assignment: CDR1 MNHEY and CDR2 SVGAGI. CDR3 size: 13 residues. The DNA for the CDR3 is TGTGCCAGTGGGGCCCTCGGCGGTGAAAAACTGTTTTTT. The encoded protein is CASGALGGEKLFF.

J is TRBJ1-1 and V is TRBV29-1; the D gene is possibly TRBD1 (5 bases). V shed 0 bases and J shed 6 bases, with 20 bases lying between them. CDR3 size: 16 residues. Germline CDR1 reads SQVTM; CDR2 reads ANQGSEA. CDR3 residues: CSVEDPLYRIRAEAFF. CDR3 coding DNA: TGCAGCGTTGAAGATCCCCTTTACAGGATTAGGGCTGAAGCTTTCTTT.

The J gene is TRBJ1-6, the V gene TRBV6-5; 9 bases match TRBD1. CDR3 size: 16 residues. Germline V gene data show CDR1 as MNHEY and CDR2 as SVGAGI. The J segment lost 9 bases and the V segment lost 2 bases, leaving 8 bases of the junction unmatched. The CDR3 here is CASSYHPGQGLSPLHF. In DNA, the CDR3 is TGTGCCAGCAGTTACCATCCCGGACAGGGGCTTTCACCCCTCCACTTT.

The chain joins TRBV11-3 to TRBJ1-1; 8 nucleotides match TRBD1. Germline values: CDR1 SGHNT, CDR2 YENEEA. The CDR3 length is 13 residues. V shed 1 base, J shed 7 bases, and the junction held 2 bases outside the gene matches. The CDR3 DNA sequence: TGTGCCAGCAGCTTAGCTGGGACAGGTGAAGCTTTCTTT. Translating gives CASSLAGTGEAFF.

The chain combines TRBV6-1 with TRBJ2-2; 9 positions match TRBD2. This CDR3 region has 14 residues. Germline CDR1 is MNHNS and CDR2 is SASEGT. J lost 1 base, V lost 11 bases, and 5 bases had no gene match. The CDR3: CAGGSGRNTGELFF. CDR3 bases: TGTGCCGGAGGTAGCGGGAGGAACACCGGGGAGCTGTTTTTT.

The CDR3 region has the DNA TGCGCCAGCAAGGGACGTAATCAGCGGGAGGGCCTGGGACCCTACGAGCAGTACTTC. It codes for CASKGRNQREGLGPYEQYF. V usage is TRBV5-1 and J usage is TRBJ2-7, with TRBD2 matching 10 bases. This CDR3 is 19 amino acids long. The V and J ends lost 6 bases and 2 bases, in that order; junction bases with no gene match: 20. CDR1 SGHRS and CDR2 YFSETQ come from the germline V gene.

This clone was counted once. The chain recombines TRBV30 with TRBJ1-6; D perhaps matches TRBD1 (6 bases). The V gene's germline CDR1 is GTSNPN and CDR2 SVGIG (reference sequence). The CDR3 loop spans 15 amino acids. V was pared by 3 bases and J by 2 bases, with 11 bases between. CDR3 nucleotides: TGTGCCTGGAGCCCCGGGACAACCTATAATTCACCCCTCCACTTT. Translation gives CAWSPGTTYNSPLHF.

The rearrangement links TRBV6-5 to TRBJ2-7; D is possibly TRBD2 (5 bases). The CDR3 runs to 13 residues. Trimming pared 2 bases from V and 6 bases from J, leaving 11 bases between. The germline gives CDR1 MNHEY, CDR2 SVGAGI. The CDR3 sequence: CASSYAEGREQYF. CDR3 nucleotide sequence: TGTGCCAGCAGTTACGCCGAGGGCCGCGAGCAGTACTTC.

V and J are TRBV18 and TRBJ2-2; D may be TRBD2 (5 bases). The germline V gene encodes CDR1 KGHSH and CDR2 LQKENI. V lost 2 bases, J lost 6 bases, and 10 bases lay in between. The CDR3 totals 14 residues. The CDR3 DNA reads TGTGCCAGCTCACCAGGGGAGAGGGCCGGGGAGCTGTTTTTT. This sequence encodes CASSPGERAGELFF.

V usage is TRBV9 and J usage is TRBJ2-7; TRBD2 is a possible D gene (6 bases). Germline V gene data show CDR1 as SGDLS and CDR2 as YYNGEE. V lost 3 bases, J lost 6 bases, and 16 bases lay in between. This CDR3 region has 14 residues. CDR3 region: CASSGGTSTREQYF. For the CDR3, the DNA is TGTGCCAGCAGCGGCGGGACCTCGACACGCGAGCAGTACTTC. The whole variable domain, filled in from reference TRBV9 and TRBJ2-7, reads DSGVTQTPKHLITATGQRVTLRCSPRSGDLSVYWYQQSLDQGLQFLIQYYNGEERAKGNILERFSAQQFPDLHSELNLSSLELGDSALYFCASSGGTSTREQYFGPGTRLTVT.

The genes are TRBV12-5 and TRBJ1-1, with D maybe TRBD1 (5 bases). The germline gives CDR1 LGHNT, CDR2 FRNRAP. The ends were cut back, 5 bases at V and 0 bases at J, with 16 bases in the middle. The CDR3 extends over 16 amino acids. CDR3 bases: TGTGCTAGTGGTCTATTTGGGAGGGGAGTGAACACTGAAGCTTTCTTT. Translation gives CASGLFGRGVNTEAFF.

The genes are TRBV9 and TRBJ2-1; 15 nucleotides agree with TRBD2. V shed 2 bases, J shed 5 bases, and the junction held 8 bases outside the gene matches. This CDR3 is 18 amino acids long. CDR1 and CDR2 (germline): SGDLS, YYNGEE. CDR3 sequence (DNA): TGTGCCAGCAGCGTCGGTGGACTAGCGGGGGGGGCGGACAATGAGCAGTTCTTC. It translates to CASSVGGLAGGADNEQFF.

The chain combines TRBV11-2 with TRBJ2-1; 8 nucleotides match TRBD2. The V segment lost 1 base and the J segment 6 bases; nucleotides outside the gene matches: 5. From germline, CDR1 is SGHAT and CDR2 FQNNGV. CDR3 length equals 15 residues. CDR3 nucleotide sequence: TGTGCCAGCAGCTTAGCCGGGACTAGTGGCAATGAGCAGTTCTTC. This gives the protein CASSLAGTSGNEQFF.

The chain employs TRBV28 and TRBJ1-5; possible D gene TRBD1, 5 bases. Per germline, CDR1 MDHEN and CDR2 SYDVKM. The length of the CDR3 is 17 residues. The V and J ends lost 3 bases and 7 bases respectively, with 22 bases between them. Here the CDR3 DNA reads TGTGCCAGCAGTTTTGCCCCGCGGGGCTCCTTGCGGCAGCCCCAGCATTTT. Translating it yields CASSFAPRGSLRQPQHF.

This chain connects TRBV5-1 to TRBJ2-5; 7 bases align to TRBD1. V gave up 1 base and J gave up 2 bases; unmatched junction bases: 5. The CDR3 covers 15 residues. CDR1 and CDR2 (germline): SGHRS, YFSETQ. The DNA of the CDR3 is TGCGCCAGCAGCTTGTGGTCGGGACAGCAAGAGACCCAGTACTTC. As protein: CASSLWSGQQETQYF. The full variable domain, in which reference TRBV5-1 and TRBJ2-5 provide the parts outside the CDR3, is KAGVTQTPRYLIKTRGQQVTLSCSPISGHRSVSWYQQTPGQGLQFLFEYFSETQRNKGNFPGRFSGRQFSNSRSEMNVSTLELGDSALYLCASSLWSGQQETQYFGPGTRLLVL.

V gene TRBV4-1 combines with J gene TRBJ1-4; 8 bases are a match to TRBD1. Germline V lookup: CDR1 MGHRA, CDR2 YSYEKL. This CDR3 region has 18 residues. V lost 0 bases, J lost 10 bases, and 16 bases stayed unmatched. The CDR3 bases are TGCGCCAGCAGCCAAGAAGGGATCCGGCAGGGGGCCGTGGGAAAACTGTTTTTT. This sequence encodes CASSQEGIRQGAVGKLFF.

The chain carries TRBV11-1 and TRBJ2-5, with 7 bases aligning to TRBD2. Per germline, CDR1 SGHAT and CDR2 FQDESV (reference sequence). Trimming at V came to 1 base and at J to 2 bases, leaving 13 bases not matched to a gene. The CDR3 totals 18 residues. CDR3 DNA: TGTGCCAGCAGCTTAGGTGATCCCGCTAGCGGAAATCAAGAGACCCAGTACTTC. Translation: CASSLGDPASGNQETQYF.

This chain connects TRBV10-3 to TRBJ2-1; 8 bases align to TRBD2. J gave up 10 bases and V 6 bases, and 8 bases lay outside the gene matches. The CDR3 covers 13 residues. CDR1 and CDR2 (germline): ENHRY, SYGVKD. The CDR3, as DNA: TGTGCCATCAGGGCGGGAGCGGGGGAAGAGCAGTTCTTC. It translates to CAIRAGAGEEQFF.

This chain uses TRBV29-1 with TRBJ2-7, with D unclear. The CDR3 runs to 14 residues. Trimming removed 4 bases from V and 1 base from J, with 14 bases in between. Germline CDR1 reads SQVTM; CDR2 reads ANQGSEA. In nucleotides, the CDR3 is TGCAGCGTTGTTAGGTTTGCGGATTCCTACGAGCAGTACTTC. Translating gives CSVVRFADSYEQYF.